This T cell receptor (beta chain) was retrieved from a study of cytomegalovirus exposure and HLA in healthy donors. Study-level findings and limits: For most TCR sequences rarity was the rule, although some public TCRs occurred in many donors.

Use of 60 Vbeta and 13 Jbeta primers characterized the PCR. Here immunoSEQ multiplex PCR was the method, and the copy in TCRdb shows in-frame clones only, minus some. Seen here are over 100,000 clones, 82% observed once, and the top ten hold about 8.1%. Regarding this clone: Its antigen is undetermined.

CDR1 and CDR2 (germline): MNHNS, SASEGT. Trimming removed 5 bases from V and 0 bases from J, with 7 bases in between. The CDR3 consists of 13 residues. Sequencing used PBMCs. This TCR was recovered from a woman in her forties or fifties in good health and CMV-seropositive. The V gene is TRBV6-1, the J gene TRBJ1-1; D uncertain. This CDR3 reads CASSRHLNTEAFF. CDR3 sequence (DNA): TGTGCCAGCAGTCGACACTTGAACACTGAAGCTTTCTTT.